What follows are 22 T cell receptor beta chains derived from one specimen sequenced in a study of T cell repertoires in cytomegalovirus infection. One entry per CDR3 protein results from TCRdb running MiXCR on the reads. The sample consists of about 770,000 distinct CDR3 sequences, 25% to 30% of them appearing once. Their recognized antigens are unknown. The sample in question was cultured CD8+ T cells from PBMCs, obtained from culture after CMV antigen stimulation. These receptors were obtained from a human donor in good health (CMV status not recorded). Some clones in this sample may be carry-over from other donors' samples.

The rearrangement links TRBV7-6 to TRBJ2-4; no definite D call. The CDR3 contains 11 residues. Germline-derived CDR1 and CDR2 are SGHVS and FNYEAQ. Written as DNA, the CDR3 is TGTGCTATACTAGCCAAAAACATTCAGTACTTC. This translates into CAILAKNIQYF.

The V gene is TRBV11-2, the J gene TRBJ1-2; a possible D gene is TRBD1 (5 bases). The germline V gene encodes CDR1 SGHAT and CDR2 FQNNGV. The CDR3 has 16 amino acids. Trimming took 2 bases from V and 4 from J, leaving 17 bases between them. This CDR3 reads CASSLNSWGDTYGYTF. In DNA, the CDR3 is TGTGCCAGCAGCTTAAACAGCTGGGGGGATACCTATGGCTACACCTTC. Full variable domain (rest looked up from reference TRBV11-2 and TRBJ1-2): EAGVAQSPRYKIIEKRQSVAFWCNPISGHATLYWYQQILGQGPKLLIQFQNNGVVDDSQLPKDRFSAERLKGVDSTLKIQPAKLEDSAVYLCASSLNSWGDTYGYTFGSGTRLTVV.

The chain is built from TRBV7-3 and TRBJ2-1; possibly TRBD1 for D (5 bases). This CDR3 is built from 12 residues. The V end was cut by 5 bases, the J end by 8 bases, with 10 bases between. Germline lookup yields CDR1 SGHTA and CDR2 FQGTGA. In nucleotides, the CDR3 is TGTGCCAGCAGCCCGGAGACAGATGAGCAGTTCTTC. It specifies CASSPETDEQFF.

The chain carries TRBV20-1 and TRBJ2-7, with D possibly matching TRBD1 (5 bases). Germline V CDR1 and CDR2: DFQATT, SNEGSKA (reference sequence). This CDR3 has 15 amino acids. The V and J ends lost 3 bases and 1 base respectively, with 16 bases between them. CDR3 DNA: TGCAGTGCTAGGGGGCTGAGGACACCATCCTACGAGCAGTACTTC. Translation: CSARGLRTPSYEQYF.

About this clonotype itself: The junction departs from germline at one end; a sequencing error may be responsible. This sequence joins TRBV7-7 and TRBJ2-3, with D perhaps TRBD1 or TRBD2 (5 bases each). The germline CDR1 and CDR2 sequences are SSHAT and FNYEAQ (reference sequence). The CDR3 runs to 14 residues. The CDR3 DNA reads TGTGCTAGCAGCCGTGGGGGACCCGGAGATACGCAGTATTTT. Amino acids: CASSRGGPGDTQYF. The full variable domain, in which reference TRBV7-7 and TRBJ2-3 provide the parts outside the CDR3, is GAGVSQSPRYKVTKRGQDVTLRCDPISSHATLYWYQQALGQGPEFLTYFNYEAQPDKSGLPSDRFSAERPEGSISTLTIQRTEQRDSAMYRCASSRGGPGDTQYFGPGTRLTVL.

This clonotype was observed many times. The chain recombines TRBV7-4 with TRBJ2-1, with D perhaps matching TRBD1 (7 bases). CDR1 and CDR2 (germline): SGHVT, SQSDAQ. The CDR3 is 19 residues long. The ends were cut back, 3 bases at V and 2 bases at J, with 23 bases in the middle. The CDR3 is CASSLSKGGQRRAYNEQFF. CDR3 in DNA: TGTGCCAGCAGCTTGTCTAAAGGGGGACAGCGGAGGGCCTACAATGAGCAGTTCTTC.

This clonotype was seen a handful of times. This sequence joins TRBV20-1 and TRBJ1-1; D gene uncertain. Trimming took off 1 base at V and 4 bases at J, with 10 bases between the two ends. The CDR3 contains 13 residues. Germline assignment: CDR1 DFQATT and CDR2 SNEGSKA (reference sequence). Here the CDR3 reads CSARVWESTEAFF. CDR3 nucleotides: TGCAGTGCTAGAGTTTGGGAGTCCACTGAAGCTTTCTTT.

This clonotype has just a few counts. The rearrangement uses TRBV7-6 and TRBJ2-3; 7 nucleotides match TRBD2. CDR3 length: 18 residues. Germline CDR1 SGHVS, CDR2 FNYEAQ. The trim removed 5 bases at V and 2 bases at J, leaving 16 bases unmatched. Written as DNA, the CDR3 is TGTGCCAGCAGCCCGAACCCCCCGGAGCGGGGCAACACAGATACGCAGTATTTT. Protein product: CASSPNPPERGNTDTQYF.

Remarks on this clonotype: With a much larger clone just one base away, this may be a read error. The DNA of the CDR3 is TGTGTCAGCACCCGACGGAACAATGAGCAGTTCTTC. It translates to CVSTRRNNEQFF. This chain links TRBV7-9 with TRBJ2-1; D remains ambiguous. The germline V gene encodes CDR1 SEHNR and CDR2 FQNEAQ (reference sequence). This CDR3 has 12 amino acids.

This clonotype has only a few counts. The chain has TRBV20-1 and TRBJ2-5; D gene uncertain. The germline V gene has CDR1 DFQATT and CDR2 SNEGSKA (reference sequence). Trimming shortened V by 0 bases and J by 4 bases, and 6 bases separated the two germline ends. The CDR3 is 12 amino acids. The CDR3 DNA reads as TGCAGTGCTAGAGATTGGACAGAGACCCAGTACTTC. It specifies CSARDWTETQYF.

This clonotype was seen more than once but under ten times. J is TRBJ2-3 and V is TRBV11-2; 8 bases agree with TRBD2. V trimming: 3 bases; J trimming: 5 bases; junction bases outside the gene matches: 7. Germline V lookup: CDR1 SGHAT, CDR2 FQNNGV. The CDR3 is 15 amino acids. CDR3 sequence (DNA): TGTGCCAGCAGCTTTCGACTAGCGAAGGTAGATACGCAGTATTTT. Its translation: CASSFRLAKVDTQYF.

CDR3 protein: CAGGWGAGGDEQFF. The DNA of the CDR3 is TGTGCGGGTGGTTGGGGGGCGGGGGGGGATGAGCAGTTCTTC. The rearrangement joins TRBV12-5 to TRBJ2-1; 9 bases match TRBD2. The CDR3 sequence is 14 residues long. Germline CDR1 reads LGHNT; CDR2 reads FRNRAP.

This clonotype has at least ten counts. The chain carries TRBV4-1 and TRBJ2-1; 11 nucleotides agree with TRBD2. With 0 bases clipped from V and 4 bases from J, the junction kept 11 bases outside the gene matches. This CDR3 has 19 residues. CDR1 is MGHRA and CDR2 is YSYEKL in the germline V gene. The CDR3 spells CASSQDEDSGGAAYNEQFF. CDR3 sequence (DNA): TGCGCCAGCAGCCAAGATGAGGATAGCGGGGGGGCCGCTTACAATGAGCAGTTCTTC.

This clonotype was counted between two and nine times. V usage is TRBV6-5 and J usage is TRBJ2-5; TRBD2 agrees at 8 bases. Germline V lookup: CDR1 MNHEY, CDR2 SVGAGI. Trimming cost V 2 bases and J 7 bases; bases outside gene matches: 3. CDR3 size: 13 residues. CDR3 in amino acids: CASSYSGGGTQYF. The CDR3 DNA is TGTGCCAGCAGTTACAGCGGGGGTGGGACCCAGTACTTC.

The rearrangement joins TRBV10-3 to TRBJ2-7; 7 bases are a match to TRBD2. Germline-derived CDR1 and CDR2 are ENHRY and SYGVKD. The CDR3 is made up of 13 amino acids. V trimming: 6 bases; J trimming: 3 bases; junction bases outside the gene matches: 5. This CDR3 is CAIREGTNYEQYF. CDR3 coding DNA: TGTGCCATCAGGGAAGGGACTAACTACGAGCAGTACTTC.

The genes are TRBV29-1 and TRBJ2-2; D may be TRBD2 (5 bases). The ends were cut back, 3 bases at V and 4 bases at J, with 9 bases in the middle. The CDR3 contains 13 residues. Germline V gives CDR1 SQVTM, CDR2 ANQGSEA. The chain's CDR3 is CSVERVGTGELFF. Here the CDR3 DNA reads TGCAGCGTTGAGAGGGTTGGCACCGGGGAGCTGTTTTTT.

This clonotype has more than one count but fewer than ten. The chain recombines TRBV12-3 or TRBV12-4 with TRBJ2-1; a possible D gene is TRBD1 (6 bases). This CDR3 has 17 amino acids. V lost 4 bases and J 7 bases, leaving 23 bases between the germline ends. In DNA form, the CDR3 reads TGTGCCAGCAGTTCGAAACAGGGAAGATGGTTGGGGAATGAGCAGTTCTTC. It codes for CASSSKQGRWLGNEQFF.

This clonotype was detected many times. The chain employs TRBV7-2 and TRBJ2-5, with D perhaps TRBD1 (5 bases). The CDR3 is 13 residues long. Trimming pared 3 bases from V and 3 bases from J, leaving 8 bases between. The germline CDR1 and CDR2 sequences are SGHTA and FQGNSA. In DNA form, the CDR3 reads TGTGCCAGCAGCTTGGGGCTAGAAGAGACCCAGTACTTC. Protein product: CASSLGLEETQYF.

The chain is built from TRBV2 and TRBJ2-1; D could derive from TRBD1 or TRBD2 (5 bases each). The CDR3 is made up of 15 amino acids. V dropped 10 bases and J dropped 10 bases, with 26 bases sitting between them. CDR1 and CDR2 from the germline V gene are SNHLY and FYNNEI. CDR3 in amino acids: CANSQRGPRGNEQFF. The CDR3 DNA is TGTGCCAACTCTCAGAGGGGTCCAAGGGGAAACGAGCAGTTCTTC.

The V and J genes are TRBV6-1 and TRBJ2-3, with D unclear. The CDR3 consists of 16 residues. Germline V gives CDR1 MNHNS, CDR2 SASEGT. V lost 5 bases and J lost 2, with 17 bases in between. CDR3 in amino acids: CASSPTSWMHTDTQYF. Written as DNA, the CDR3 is TGTGCCAGCAGTCCCACATCATGGATGCACACAGATACGCAGTATTTT.

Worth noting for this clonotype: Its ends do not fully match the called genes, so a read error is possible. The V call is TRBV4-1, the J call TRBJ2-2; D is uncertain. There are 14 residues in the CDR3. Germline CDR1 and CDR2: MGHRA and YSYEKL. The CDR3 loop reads CASSQDIDTGELFF. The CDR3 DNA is TGTGCCAGCAGCCAAGATATCGACACCGGGGAGCTGTTTTTT.

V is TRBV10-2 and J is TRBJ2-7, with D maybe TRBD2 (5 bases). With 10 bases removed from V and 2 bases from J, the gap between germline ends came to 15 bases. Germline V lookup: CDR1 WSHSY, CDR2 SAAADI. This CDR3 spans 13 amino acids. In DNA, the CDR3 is TGCGCCACGCGTGGTAGCGAGACCTACGAGCAGTACTTC. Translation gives CATRGSETYEQYF.